Shown below are 16 T cell receptor beta chains from a single sample sequenced in a study of Graves' ophthalmopathy and Graves' hyperthyroidism. Amplification of the TCR beta CDR3 regions used RNA transcripts (as template). Following a first-round RT-PCR that used HTBI primers, a second-round multiplex PCR was carried out. TCRdb analysed the multiplex PCR reads with MiXCR anew, one entry per CDR3 protein. The sample contains some 360,000 distinct CDR3 sequences, 17% of which appear only once. The sequencing input was peripheral blood. These receptors were obtained from an adult woman with stable Graves' hyperthyroidism.

The table lists this clonotype with many counts. This chain joins TRBV6-4 and TRBJ2-2; TRBD2 might be the D (5 bases). The CDR3 spans 16 residues. V was trimmed by 5 bases and J by 5 bases, leaving 18 bases between them. CDR1 MRHNA and CDR2 SNTAGT come from the germline V gene. The chain's CDR3 is CASSHTSRRETGELFF. The DNA for the CDR3 is TGTGCCAGCAGTCACACTAGTCGGAGAGAAACCGGGGAGCTGTTTTTT.

This clonotype was counted between two and nine times. V is TRBV5-5 and J is TRBJ1-1, with D possibly TRBD1 on 6 matching bases. The ends were cut back, 3 bases at V and 0 bases at J, with 15 bases in the middle. Germline CDR1 reads SGHKS; CDR2 reads YYEKEE (reference sequence). The CDR3 loop spans 16 amino acids. The CDR3 bases are TGTGCCAGCAGCTGGGGGACACGAAGCCTGAACACTGAAGCTTTCTTT. Translation: CASSWGTRSLNTEAFF.

This clonotype has a count of ten or more. The rearrangement links TRBV28 to TRBJ2-7, with TRBD2 as a possible D gene (5 bases). CDR3 length: 14 amino acids. CDR1 and CDR2 (germline): MDHEN, SYDVKM. Trimming stripped 5 bases from V and 2 bases from J, with 13 bases between. Here the CDR3 reads CASSPPAVAYEQYF. In DNA form, the CDR3 reads TGTGCCAGCAGTCCCCCAGCGGTGGCCTACGAGCAGTACTTC.

Many counts were recorded for this clonotype. The chain employs TRBV6-5 and TRBJ2-7; 7 bases fit TRBD1. This CDR3 has 13 amino acids. The V segment lost 4 bases and the J segment 7 bases; nucleotides outside the gene matches: 7. Germline CDR1 MNHEY, CDR2 SVGAGI. The chain's CDR3 is CASSSHRGGEQYF. DNA for the CDR3: TGTGCCAGCAGTTCCCACAGGGGTGGTGAGCAGTACTTC.

The V and J genes are TRBV12-3 or TRBV12-4 and TRBJ1-3; possibly TRBD1 for D (6 bases). Trimming cost V 6 bases and J 2 bases, with 23 bases left between them. This CDR3 is 18 amino acids long. The CDR3 here is CASRSGKTGSSPGNTIYF. The CDR3 nucleotides are TGTGCCAGCAGATCCGGAAAAACAGGGAGTTCGCCTGGAAACACCATATATTTT.

With respect to this clonotype: One junction end disagrees with the germline gene, perhaps due to a read error. The chain recombines TRBV28 with TRBJ2-4; no definite D call. The CDR3 length is 16 residues. Germline V gives CDR1 MDHEN, CDR2 SYDVKM. This CDR3 is CASSLPPGIAKNIKYF. The CDR3 nucleotides are TGTGCCAGCAGTTTACCCCCAGGAATAGCCAAAAACATTAAGTACTTC.

This clonotype was counted a few times. J is TRBJ1-2 and V is TRBV18; unclear D gene. Germline CDR1 reads KGHSH; CDR2 reads LQKENI. This CDR3 has 15 amino acids. V was pared by 1 base and J by 0 bases, with 9 bases between. CDR3 region: CASSPLQATNYGYTF. For the CDR3, the DNA is TGTGCCAGCTCACCACTCCAGGCGACTAACTATGGCTACACCTTC.

CDR3 region: CASSIARVETQYF. DNA for the CDR3: TGTGCCAGTAGTATAGCCAGGGTGGAGACCCAGTACTTC. The J gene is TRBJ2-5, the V gene TRBV19; maybe TRBD1 (5 bases). Trimming removed 1 base at V and 5 bases at J, with 8 bases between. The CDR3 extends over 13 amino acids. CDR1 LNHDA and CDR2 SQIVND come from the germline V gene (reference sequence).

This clonotype showed up many times. This chain joins TRBV6-5 and TRBJ1-5; 9 bases line up with TRBD1. The V and J ends lost 9 bases and 5 bases, in that order; junction bases with no gene match: 20. This CDR3 comprises 18 residues. Germline V gives CDR1 MNHEY, CDR2 SVGAGI. The CDR3 DNA reads TGTGCCAGTCTAAGGGGGCGGCGGGACAGGGTGGCGGATCAGCCCCAGCATTTT. This translates into CASLRGRRDRVADQPQHF.

This clonotype was seen many times. The chain employs TRBV7-2 and TRBJ2-7; 7 bases agree with TRBD1. V lost 2 bases and J lost 5; bases outside the gene matches: 6. The CDR3 length is 14 residues. The V gene's germline CDR1 is SGHTA and CDR2 FQGNSA. The CDR3 DNA follows: TGTGCCAGCAGCTTAAAACAGGGGTTGAACGAGCAGTACTTC. This sequence encodes CASSLKQGLNEQYF. The full variable domain, in which reference TRBV7-2 and TRBJ2-7 provide the parts outside the CDR3, is GAGVSQSPSNKVTEKGKDVELRCDPISGHTALYWYRQSLGQGLEFLIYFQGNSAPDKSGLPSDRFSAERTGGSVSTLTIQRTQQEDSAVYLCASSLKQGLNEQYFGPGTRLTVT.

This clonotype was seen ten or more times. The chain joins TRBV6-1 to TRBJ2-5, with D uncertain. Germline V CDR1 and CDR2: MNHNS, SASEGT. V lost 3 bases to trimming and J lost 1 base, with 6 bases between them. The CDR3 loop spans 13 amino acids. The CDR3 coding sequence is TGTGCCAGCAGTGACGTCTTCCAAGAGACCCAGTACTTC. Translating it yields CASSDVFQETQYF.

Ten or more counts support this clonotype. This chain connects TRBV20-1 to TRBJ1-1, with a weak D call TRBD1 (5 bases). V was clipped by 6 bases and J by 3 bases, with 11 bases between them. This CDR3 comprises 12 residues. Germline V gene lookup returns CDR1 DFQATT and CDR2 SNEGSKA (reference sequence). The CDR3 coding sequence is TGCAGTGCCGGGAGGGGTGACACTGAAGCTTTCTTT. As protein: CSAGRGDTEAFF.

This clonotype has a count of ten or more. J is TRBJ1-5 and V is TRBV28, with a possible D match to TRBD1 (5 bases). This CDR3 spans 15 amino acids. CDR1 and CDR2 (germline): MDHEN, SYDVKM. V dropped 2 bases and J dropped 6 bases, with 14 bases sitting between them. CDR3 loop: CASSLLGGRGQPQHF. The CDR3 nucleotides read TGTGCCAGCAGTTTACTCGGGGGAAGGGGTCAGCCCCAGCATTTT.

This clonotype has just a few counts. V gene TRBV7-3 combines with J gene TRBJ2-3; D is undetermined. Germline-derived CDR1 and CDR2 are SGHTA and FQGTGA. The CDR3 spans 18 residues. Trimming cost V 0 bases and J 1 base, with 17 bases left between them. As DNA, the CDR3 is TGTGCCAGCAGCTTAACCCCGCACTCGTTCGGGCGCACAGATACGCAGTATTTT. This encodes CASSLTPHSFGRTDTQYF. Full variable domain (rest looked up from reference TRBV7-3 and TRBJ2-3): GAGVSQTPSNKVTEKGKYVELRCDPISGHTALYWYRQSLGQGPEFLIYFQGTGAADDSGLPNDRFFAVRPEGSVSTLKIQRTERGDSAVYLCASSLTPHSFGRTDTQYFGPGTRLTVL.

The V call is TRBV20-1, the J call TRBJ2-7; 7 positions agree with TRBD1. The CDR3 length is 13 residues. Germline V gene sequence: CDR1 DFQATT, CDR2 SNEGSKA (reference sequence). Unmatched junction bases numbered 5, after V lost 4 bases and J lost 2 bases. The DNA of the CDR3 is TGCAGTGCTATTGGCGACAGGGCCTACGAGCAGTACTTC. Protein product: CSAIGDRAYEQYF.

This clonotype was detected many times. The rearrangement links TRBV12-3 or TRBV12-4 to TRBJ1-5; weak D call: TRBD1 (6 bases). With 6 bases removed from V and 2 bases from J, the gap between germline ends came to 11 bases. There are 14 residues in the CDR3. In DNA, the CDR3 is TGTGCCAGCAGCGGACAGTGGGGCAATCAGCCCCAGCATTTT. Translated, it gives CASSGQWGNQPQHF.